These 28 T cell receptor beta chains were sequenced from one sample in a study of beta chain features in type 1 diabetes. cDNA synthesis used the whole RNA isolate, giving expressed TCRB sequences. Clones were sequenced by immunoSEQ multiplex PCR, and TCRdb holds only the in-frame ones, with some missing. The data contain around 300,000 clones, approximately 8.1% of them singletons. The sequenced material came from central memory CD4+ T cells from blood. All receptors derive from a woman younger than 30 in good health.

The sample holds a few counts of this clone. The V gene is TRBV4-1, the J gene TRBJ2-3, with TRBD1 as a possible D gene (7 bases). Germline-derived CDR1 and CDR2 are MGHRA and YSYEKL. This CDR3 region has 15 residues. With 3 bases removed from V and 3 bases from J, the gap between germline ends came to 13 bases. This chain's CDR3 is CASSHAGQNTDTQYF. The CDR3 nucleotides are TGCGCCAGCAGCCACGCGGGACAGAATACAGATACGCAGTATTTT.

This clone appeared a few times. V and J are TRBV27 and TRBJ1-2; 8 nucleotides align to TRBD1. The CDR3 runs 14 residues. J was trimmed by 7 bases and V by 6 bases; bases with no gene match: 10. Per germline, CDR1 MNHEY and CDR2 SMNVEV (reference sequence). The CDR3 nucleotides are TGTGCCAGCAGAAGACAGGGGAAGGGCGGTGGCTACACCTTC. Encoded protein: CASRRQGKGGGYTF.

The chain recombines TRBV6-1 with TRBJ2-5; D perhaps matches TRBD2 (6 bases). This CDR3 is built from 16 residues. Trimming left V 4 bases short and J 4 bases short, with 19 bases between. CDR1 and CDR2 (germline): MNHNS, SASEGT. DNA for the CDR3: TGTGCCAGCAGTGGGTGGGGCAGGGAGGAAAGAGAGACCCAGTACTTC. Its protein is CASSGWGREERETQYF.

CDR3 region: CASSQHGSSYEQYF. For the CDR3, the DNA is TGCGCCAGCAGTCAGCACGGAAGCTCCTACGAGCAGTACTTC. The rearrangement uses TRBV23-1 and TRBJ2-7; no reliable D call. TRBV23-1 is flagged as an ORF with uncertain function. Trimming took off 3 bases at V and 0 bases at J, with 9 bases between the two ends. The length of the CDR3 is 14 residues.

This clone appeared many times. Other DNA sequences within the sample encode an identical CDR3. V and J are TRBV25-1 and TRBJ2-7; D is undetermined. CDR1 is MGHDK and CDR2 is SYGVNS in the germline V gene. V lost 4 bases and J lost 4, with 8 bases in between. The CDR3 runs to 12 residues. CDR3 nucleotides: TGTGCCAGCAGTGCGGGTGGATACGAGCAGTACGTC. Translation: CASSAGGYEQYV.

This clone has only a few counts. The chain links TRBV30 to TRBJ1-5, with 10 bases matching TRBD1. This CDR3 spans 14 amino acids. V lost 2 bases and J lost 7; bases outside the gene matches: 5. CDR1 GTSNPN and CDR2 SVGIG come from the germline V gene (reference sequence). The CDR3: CAWSKDRGTQPQHF. The CDR3 coding sequence is TGTGCCTGGAGTAAGGACAGGGGGACCCAGCCCCAGCATTTT.

CDR3 DNA sequence: TGTGCCTGTACTAGGCTTCCCGGCACAGATACGCAGTATTTT. Protein: CACTRLPGTDTQYF. The V gene is TRBV30, the J gene TRBJ2-3, with D tentatively TRBD2 (5 bases). This CDR3 is built from 14 residues. The germline V gene has CDR1 GTSNPN and CDR2 SVGIG (reference sequence). With 6 bases removed from V and 1 base from J, the gap between germline ends came to 14 bases.

This clone has a handful of counts. The chain uses TRBV14 and TRBJ2-6, with 13 bases lining up with TRBD2. V was pared by 4 bases and J by 0 bases, with 3 bases of the junction left unmatched. The CDR3 totals 18 residues. Germline values: CDR1 SGHDN, CDR2 FVKESK. The chain's CDR3 is CASSRLAGGHSGANVLTF. The CDR3 nucleotides are TGTGCCAGCAGCCGACTAGCGGGGGGTCACTCTGGGGCCAACGTCCTGACTTTC.

The rearrangement uses TRBV5-1 and TRBJ2-2, with 10 bases identical to TRBD1. This CDR3 contains 16 residues. The V gene's germline CDR1 is SGHRS and CDR2 YFSETQ. The V gene end was trimmed by 0 bases and the J gene end by 4 bases; junction bases not matched to a gene: 3. CDR3 sequence reads: CASSLAGTGVTGELFF. The CDR3 nucleotides are TGCGCCAGCAGCTTGGCCGGGACAGGGGTCACCGGGGAGCTGTTTTTT.

The chain joins TRBV27 to TRBJ1-1; 8 positions agree with TRBD1. The germline CDR1 and CDR2 sequences are MNHEY and SMNVEV (reference sequence). The CDR3 consists of 14 residues. J gave up 1 base and V 7 bases, and 5 bases lay outside the gene matches. The CDR3 bases are TGTGCCAGCAAGGTCCAGGGGGCGAACACTGAAGCTTTCTTT. This codes for CASKVQGANTEAFF.

This clone was seen a handful of times. The rearrangement links TRBV9 to TRBJ1-2, with 8 bases fitting TRBD1. After removal of 4 bases from V and 7 bases from J, the junction contained 6 bases not matched to a gene. Germline-derived CDR1 and CDR2 are SGDLS and YYNGEE. There are 13 residues in the CDR3. The CDR3 spells CASSSRTGSGYTF. In DNA form, the CDR3 reads TGTGCCAGCAGCTCGAGGACAGGGAGTGGCTACACCTTC.

The gene calls are TRBV19 and TRBJ1-3, with D perhaps TRBD1 (5 bases). The V and J ends lost 7 bases and 3 bases respectively, with 13 bases between them. Germline assignment: CDR1 LNHDA and CDR2 SQIVND (reference sequence). The CDR3 extends over 14 amino acids. The CDR3 DNA sequence: TGTGCCAGTATTCCCGACAGATATGGAAACACCATATATTTT. It yields the protein CASIPDRYGNTIYF.

This clone appeared a few times. The chain employs TRBV28 and TRBJ2-5, with D tentatively TRBD1 (6 bases). This CDR3 has 14 residues. CDR1 and CDR2 (germline): MDHEN, SYDVKM. V lost 3 bases, J lost 5 bases, and 13 bases lay in between. The CDR3 sequence is CASSLWDTPETQYF. In nucleotides, the CDR3 is TGTGCCAGCAGTTTGTGGGACACCCCTGAGACCCAGTACTTC.

This clone was found a few times. The chain employs TRBV29-1 and TRBJ1-2, with 8 bases lining up with TRBD1. The CDR3 runs to 13 residues. The ends lost 7 bases at V and 7 bases at J; junction bases unmatched: 11. Germline V lookup: CDR1 SQVTM, CDR2 ANQGSEA. CDR3: CSAITDRVVGYTF. The CDR3 DNA is TGCAGCGCCATAACGGACAGGGTAGTTGGCTACACCTTC.

The chain couples TRBV5-1 to TRBJ2-1; tentatively, D is TRBD2 (6 bases). The CDR3 is made up of 14 amino acids. V was cut by 3 bases and J by 5 bases, with 12 bases left in between. Germline-derived CDR1 and CDR2 are SGHRS and YFSETQ. DNA for the CDR3: TGCGCCAGCAGCTGGCTCGGGGGACACAATGAGCAGTTCTTC. Encoded protein: CASSWLGGHNEQFF.

The chain links TRBV7-9 to TRBJ2-7; D might be TRBD1 or TRBD2, each matching 5 bases. Trimming pared 5 bases from V and 3 bases from J, leaving 17 bases between. This CDR3 region has 15 residues. Germline CDR1 SEHNR, CDR2 FQNEAQ (reference sequence). For the CDR3, the DNA is TGTGCCAGCAGCCCCACGTGGGGGAACGTCTACGAGCAGTACTTC. It translates to CASSPTWGNVYEQYF.

This chain joins TRBV9 and TRBJ2-1; 8 nucleotides agree with TRBD2. Trimming removed 4 bases from V and 7 bases from J; junction bases left unmatched: 13. Per the germline V gene, CDR1 is SGDLS and CDR2 is YYNGEE. The CDR3 loop spans 16 amino acids. CDR3 residues: CASSQSGGGTVNEQFF. For the CDR3, the DNA is TGTGCCAGCAGCCAATCGGGCGGGGGGACCGTAAATGAGCAGTTCTTC.

This clone appeared a single time. V usage is TRBV6-5 and J usage is TRBJ2-7; possible D gene TRBD2, 5 bases. The V and J ends lost 6 bases and 6 bases respectively, with 12 bases between them. Germline CDR1 reads MNHEY; CDR2 reads SVGAGI. CDR3 size: 12 residues. The CDR3 DNA reads TGTGCCAGCAGGGCCGGGGTGACCGAGCAGTACTTC. Its protein product is CASRAGVTEQYF.

Details on this clone: Other nucleotide sequences in the sample specify the same CDR3. The V call is TRBV19, the J call TRBJ2-5, with 10 bases lining up with TRBD1. This CDR3 region has 15 residues. Germline V CDR1 and CDR2: LNHDA, SQIVND (reference sequence). The V and J ends lost 10 bases and 7 bases, in that order; junction bases with no gene match: 15. This CDR3 reads CATGQHGTGAGTQYF. For the CDR3, the DNA is TGTGCCACGGGGCAACACGGGACAGGGGCTGGGACCCAGTACTTC.

This rearrangement joins TRBV4-2 to TRBJ2-5; D may correspond to TRBD1 or TRBD2 (5 bases each). The CDR3 is 19 amino acids. Trimming removed 1 base from V and 1 base from J, with 22 bases in between. CDR1 and CDR2 from the germline V gene are LGHNA and YNFKEQ. The CDR3 nucleotides are TGTGCCAGCAGCCAAGCCTTAGCTTTGGGGGAGAAGTTCCAAGAGACCCAGTACTTC. Protein sequence: CASSQALALGEKFQETQYF.

This clone was observed many times. V gene TRBV5-1 combines with J gene TRBJ1-6; D might be TRBD1 (5 bases). Germline assignment: CDR1 SGHRS and CDR2 YFSETQ. The V end was cut by 4 bases, the J end by 10 bases, with 21 bases between. The CDR3 totals 16 residues. In DNA, the CDR3 is TGCGCCAGCAGCCAATCACTGGGGGTGTCGGGGTCACCCCTCCACTTT. It yields the protein CASSQSLGVSGSPLHF.

The V call is TRBV4-2, the J call TRBJ1-1; possible D gene TRBD1, 5 bases. With 0 bases removed from V and 5 bases from J, the gap between germline ends came to 16 bases. CDR1 is LGHNA and CDR2 is YNFKEQ in the germline V gene. The CDR3 length is 16 residues. CDR3 DNA: TGTGCCAGCAGCCAAGAGGTCTATCAGGGAGGGACTGAAGCTTTCTTT. Protein sequence: CASSQEVYQGGTEAFF.

This clone was detected a few times. The rearrangement uses TRBV27 and TRBJ1-1; D is ambiguous. This CDR3 is 14 amino acids long. Germline-derived CDR1 and CDR2 are MNHEY and SMNVEV (reference sequence). Trimming removed 1 base from V and 1 base from J, with 7 bases in between. This chain's CDR3 is CASSLLAGNTEAFF. CDR3 nucleotide sequence: TGTGCCAGCAGTTTATTAGCAGGGAACACTGAAGCTTTCTTT.

This clone was picked up many times. V usage is TRBV7-2 and J usage is TRBJ2-5; 7 bases are shared with TRBD1. V trimming: 5 bases; J trimming: 1 base; junction bases outside the gene matches: 7. The CDR3 has 15 amino acids. Germline values: CDR1 SGHTA, CDR2 FQGNSA. CDR3 sequence reads: CASSLGGAGQETQYF. The CDR3 nucleotides are TGTGCCAGCAGCCTAGGGGGCGCGGGCCAAGAGACCCAGTACTTC.

The genes are TRBV7-2 and TRBJ2-3; no reliable D call. The CDR3 has 12 amino acids. Trimming cost V 1 base and J 6 bases, with 5 bases left between them. Looked up from germline, CDR1 is SGHTA and CDR2 is FQGNSA. The CDR3 DNA is TGTGCCAGCAGCTTAGGTTGGGATACGCAGTATTTT. It codes for CASSLGWDTQYF.

The rearrangement links TRBV11-3 to TRBJ2-7; D remains unclear. The germline gives CDR1 SGHNT, CDR2 YENEEA. Trimming stripped 4 bases from V and 6 bases from J, with 10 bases between. The CDR3 consists of 12 residues. Here the CDR3 reads CASSSLLGEQYF. CDR3 coding DNA: TGTGCCAGCAGCTCACTTCTCGGCGAGCAGTACTTC.

The chain couples TRBV6-6 to TRBJ1-5; possibly TRBD1 for D (5 bases). Looked up from germline, CDR1 is MNHNY and CDR2 is SVGAGI (reference sequence). This CDR3 has 15 amino acids. Between the trimmed V and J ends, which lost 0 bases and 3 bases, there was a span of 9 bases. The CDR3 sequence is CASSYSGAANQPQHF. The CDR3 region has the DNA TGTGCCAGCAGTTACTCTGGGGCAGCCAATCAGCCCCAGCATTTT.

This clone was found a few times. The genes are TRBV9 and TRBJ1-2; D not certain. Trimming took off 4 bases at V and 8 bases at J, with 9 bases between the two ends. Germline loops: CDR1 SGDLS, CDR2 YYNGEE. This CDR3 has 11 amino acids. The CDR3 DNA follows: TGTGCCAGCAGCCCTGGTCGAGGCTACACCTTC. This sequence encodes CASSPGRGYTF. The complete variable domain, with remaining parts taken from reference TRBV9 and TRBJ1-2, reads DSGVTQTPKHLITATGQRVTLRCSPRSGDLSVYWYQQSLDQGLQFLIQYYNGEERAKGNILERFSAQQFPDLHSELNLSSLELGDSALYFCASSPGRGYTFGSGTRLTVV.